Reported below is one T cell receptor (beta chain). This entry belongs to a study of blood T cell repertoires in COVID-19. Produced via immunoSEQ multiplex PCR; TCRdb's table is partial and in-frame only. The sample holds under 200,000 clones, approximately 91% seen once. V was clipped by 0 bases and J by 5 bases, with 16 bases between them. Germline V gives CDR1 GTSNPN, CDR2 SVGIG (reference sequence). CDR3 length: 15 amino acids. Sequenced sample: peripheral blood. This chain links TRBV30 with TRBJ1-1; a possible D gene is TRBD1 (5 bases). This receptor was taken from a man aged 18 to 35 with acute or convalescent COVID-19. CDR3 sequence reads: CAWSVWRGLGTEAFF. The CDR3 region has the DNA TGTGCCTGGAGTGTATGGAGGGGTTTGGGGACTGAAGCTTTCTTT.